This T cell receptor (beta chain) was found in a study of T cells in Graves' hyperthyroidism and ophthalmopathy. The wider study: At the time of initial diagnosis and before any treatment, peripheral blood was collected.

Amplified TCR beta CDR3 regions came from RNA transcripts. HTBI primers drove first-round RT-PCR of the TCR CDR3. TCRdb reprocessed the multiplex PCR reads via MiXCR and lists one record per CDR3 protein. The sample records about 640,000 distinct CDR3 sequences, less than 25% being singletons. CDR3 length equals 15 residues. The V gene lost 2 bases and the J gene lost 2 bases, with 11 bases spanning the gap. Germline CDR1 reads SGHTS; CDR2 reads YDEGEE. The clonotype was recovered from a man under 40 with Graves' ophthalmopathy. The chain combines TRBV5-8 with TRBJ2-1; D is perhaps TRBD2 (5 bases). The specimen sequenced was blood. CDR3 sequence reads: CASSFPDFTYNEQFF. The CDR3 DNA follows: TGTGCCAGCAGCTTTCCGGACTTCACCTACAATGAGCAGTTCTTC.